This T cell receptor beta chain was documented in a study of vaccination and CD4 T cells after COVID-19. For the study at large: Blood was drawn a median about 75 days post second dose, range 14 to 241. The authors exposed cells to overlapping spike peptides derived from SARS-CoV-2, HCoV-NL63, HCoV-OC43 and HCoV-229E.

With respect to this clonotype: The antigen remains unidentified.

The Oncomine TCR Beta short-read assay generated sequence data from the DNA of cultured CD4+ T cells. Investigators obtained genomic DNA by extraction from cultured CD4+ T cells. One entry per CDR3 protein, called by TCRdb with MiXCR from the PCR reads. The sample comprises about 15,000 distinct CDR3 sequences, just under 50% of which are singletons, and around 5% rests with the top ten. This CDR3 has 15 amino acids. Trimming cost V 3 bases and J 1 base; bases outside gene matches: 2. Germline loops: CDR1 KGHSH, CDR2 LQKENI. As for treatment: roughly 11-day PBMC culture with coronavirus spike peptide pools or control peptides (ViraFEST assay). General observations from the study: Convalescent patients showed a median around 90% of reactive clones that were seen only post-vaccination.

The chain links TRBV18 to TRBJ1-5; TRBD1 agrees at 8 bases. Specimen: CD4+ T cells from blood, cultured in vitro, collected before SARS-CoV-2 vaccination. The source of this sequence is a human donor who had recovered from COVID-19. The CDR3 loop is CASSPGTGSNQPQHF. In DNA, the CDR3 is TGTGCCAGCTCACCCGGGACAGGAAGCAATCAGCCCCAGCATTTT.